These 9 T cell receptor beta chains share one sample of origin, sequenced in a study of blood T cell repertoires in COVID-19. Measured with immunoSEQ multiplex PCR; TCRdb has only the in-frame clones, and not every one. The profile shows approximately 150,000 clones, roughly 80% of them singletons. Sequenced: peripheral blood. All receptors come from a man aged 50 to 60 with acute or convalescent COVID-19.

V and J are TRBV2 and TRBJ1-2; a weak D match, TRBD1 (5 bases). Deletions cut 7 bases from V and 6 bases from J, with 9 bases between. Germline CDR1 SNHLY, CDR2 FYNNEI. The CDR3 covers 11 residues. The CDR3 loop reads CASNQQDGYTF. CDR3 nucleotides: TGTGCCAGCAATCAACAGGATGGCTACACCTTC.

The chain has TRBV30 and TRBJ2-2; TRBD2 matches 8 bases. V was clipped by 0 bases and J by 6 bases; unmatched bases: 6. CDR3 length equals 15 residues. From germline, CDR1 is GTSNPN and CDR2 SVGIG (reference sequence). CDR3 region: CAWSVGGAGAGELFF. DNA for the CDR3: TGTGCCTGGAGTGTCGGGGGGGCCGGTGCCGGGGAGCTGTTTTTT.

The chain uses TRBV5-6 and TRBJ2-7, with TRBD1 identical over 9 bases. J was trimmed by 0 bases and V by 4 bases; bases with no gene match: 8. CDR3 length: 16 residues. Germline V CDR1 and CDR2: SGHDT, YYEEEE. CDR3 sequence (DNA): TGTGCCAGCAGCGGCGGACAGGGGTCAAGCTCCTACGAGCAGTACTTC. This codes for CASSGGQGSSSYEQYF.

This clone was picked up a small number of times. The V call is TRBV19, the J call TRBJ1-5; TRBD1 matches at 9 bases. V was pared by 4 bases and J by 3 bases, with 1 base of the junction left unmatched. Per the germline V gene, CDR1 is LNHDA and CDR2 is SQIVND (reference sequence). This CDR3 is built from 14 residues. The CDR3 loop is CASSRQGDNQPQHF. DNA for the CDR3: TGTGCCAGTAGTAGACAGGGGGACAATCAGCCCCAGCATTTT.

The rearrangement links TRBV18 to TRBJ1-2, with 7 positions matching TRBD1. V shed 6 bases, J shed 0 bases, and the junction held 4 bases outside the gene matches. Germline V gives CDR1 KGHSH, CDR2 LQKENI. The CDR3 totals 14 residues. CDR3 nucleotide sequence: TGTGCCAGCTCCGGGACAGCGTCTAACTATGGCTACACCTTC. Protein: CASSGTASNYGYTF.

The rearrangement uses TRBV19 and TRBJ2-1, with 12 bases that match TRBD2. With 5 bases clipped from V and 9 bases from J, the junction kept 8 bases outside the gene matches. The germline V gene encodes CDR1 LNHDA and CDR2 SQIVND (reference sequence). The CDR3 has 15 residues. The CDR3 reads CASSFLLAGGGEQFF. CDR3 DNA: TGTGCCAGTAGTTTCCTACTAGCGGGGGGAGGTGAGCAGTTCTTC.

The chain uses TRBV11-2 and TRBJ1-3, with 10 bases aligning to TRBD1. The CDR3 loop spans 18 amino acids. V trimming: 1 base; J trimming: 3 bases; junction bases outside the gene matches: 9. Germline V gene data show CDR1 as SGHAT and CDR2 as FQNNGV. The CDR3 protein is CASSLGWRQGARGNTIYF. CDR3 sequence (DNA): TGTGCCAGCAGCTTAGGTTGGAGACAGGGGGCGCGTGGAAACACCATATATTTT.

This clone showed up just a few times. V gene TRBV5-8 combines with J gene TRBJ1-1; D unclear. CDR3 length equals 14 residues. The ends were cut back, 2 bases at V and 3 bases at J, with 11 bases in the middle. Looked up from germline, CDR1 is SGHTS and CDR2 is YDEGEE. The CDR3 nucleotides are TGTGCCAGCAGCTTTGTGGGCACGGACACTGAAGCTTTCTTT. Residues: CASSFVGTDTEAFF.

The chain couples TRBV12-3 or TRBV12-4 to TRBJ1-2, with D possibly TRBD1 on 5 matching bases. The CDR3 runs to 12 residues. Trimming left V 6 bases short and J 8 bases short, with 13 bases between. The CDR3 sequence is CASRAGSGGYTF. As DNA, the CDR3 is TGTGCCAGCAGGGCAGGCTCAGGGGGCTACACCTTC.